This T cell receptor delta chain originates from a study of Vδ1+ human thymocytes. This clone was observed a few times. The antigen is not known. One end of the junction fails to match germline, which may point to a read error. Study conclusions and caveats: About 20% of thymic delta-chain sequences were Vdelta2, with few Vdelta3, unlike blood Vdelta1+ controls. In the thymus, TRG and TRD repertoires looked highly polyclonal with Gaussian CDR3 lengths.

Germline V gene lookup returns CDR1 TSWWSYY and CDR2 QGS. The length of the CDR3 is 19 residues. Extracted RNA was reverse transcribed into cDNA. Pooled V-gene forward primers with one constant-region reverse primer generated the CDR3 amplicons by multiplex PCR. TCRdb redid the clone calls on the multiplex PCR reads with CATT. This sample has 45,000 to 60,000 delta-chain clones, with 15% to 20% found just once. This rearrangement joins TRDV1 to TRDJ1; 9 nucleotides agree with TRDD3. The source material was Vdelta1+ gamma-delta thymocytes from the thymus. Noted subset: FACS-sorted CD3+ TCRalphabeta- TCRVdelta1+ TCRVdelta2- thymocytes. The sequence came from a boy under three years old who had congenital heart surgery. The CDR3 reads CSGELQHRTGGEYTDKLIF. CDR3 nucleotides: TGCTCTGGGGAACTACAGCACCGTACTGGGGGAGAATACACCGATAAACTCATCTTT.